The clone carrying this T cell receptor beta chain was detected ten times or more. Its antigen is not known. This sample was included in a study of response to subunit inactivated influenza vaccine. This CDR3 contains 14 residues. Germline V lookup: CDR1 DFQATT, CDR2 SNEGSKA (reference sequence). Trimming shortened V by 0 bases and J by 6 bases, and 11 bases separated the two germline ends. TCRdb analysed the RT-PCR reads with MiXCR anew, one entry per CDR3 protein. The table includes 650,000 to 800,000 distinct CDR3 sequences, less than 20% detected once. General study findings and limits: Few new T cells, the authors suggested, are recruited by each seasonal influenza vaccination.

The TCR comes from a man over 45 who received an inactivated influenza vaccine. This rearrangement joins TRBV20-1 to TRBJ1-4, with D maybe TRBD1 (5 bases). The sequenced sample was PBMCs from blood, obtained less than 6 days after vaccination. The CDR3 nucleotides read TGCAGTGCTAGAGATCCGGGGCGGCATGAAAAACTGTTTTTT. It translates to CSARDPGRHEKLFF.